These 19 T cell receptor beta chains were sequenced from one sample in a study of shared clonotypes between healthy human individuals. TCRdb's copy holds only in-frame clones and misses some; the assay was immunoSEQ multiplex PCR. The sample contains 2 million to 2.5 million clones, over 85% of which appear only once. Source material: naive CD4+ T cells from PBMCs. The subset: CD45RA+ positively selected. These receptors all stem from a man aged 18 to 29 in good health. Some clones in this sample may be carry-over from other donors' samples.

This chain connects TRBV28 to TRBJ2-3, with 10 bases aligning to TRBD2. The V segment lost 2 bases and the J segment 4 bases; nucleotides outside the gene matches: 6. The V gene's germline CDR1 is MDHEN and CDR2 SYDVKM. The CDR3 contains 16 residues. The CDR3 nucleotides are TGTGCCAGCAGTTTAGTAGCGGGAGGTCCCCCAGATACGCAGTATTTT. Its protein product is CASSLVAGGPPDTQYF.

This chain connects TRBV27 to TRBJ2-7, with 7 bases that match TRBD1. The CDR3 has 15 residues. Trimming at V came to 2 bases and at J to 7 bases, leaving 11 bases not matched to a gene. Germline V gene data show CDR1 as MNHEY and CDR2 as SMNVEV (reference sequence). The CDR3 loop reads CASSLKGPQGEEQYF. The CDR3 DNA is TGTGCCAGCAGTTTAAAGGGGCCCCAGGGGGAAGAGCAGTACTTC.

Points on this clone: This same CDR3 is encoded by further DNA sequences in the sample. The chain recombines TRBV18 with TRBJ2-5; D call uncertain. Germline assignment: CDR1 KGHSH and CDR2 LQKENI. Trimming removed 2 bases at V and 4 bases at J, with 5 bases between. This CDR3 region has 12 residues. CDR3 in DNA: TGTGCCAGCTCACCATCGAGAGAGACCCAGTACTTC. Its protein product is CASSPSRETQYF.

This clone was found once. This chain links TRBV9 with TRBJ2-5; TRBD2 matches at 13 bases. The CDR3 spans 18 residues. V lost 1 base to trimming and J lost 5 bases; unmatched junction nucleotides: 11. Germline CDR1 reads SGDLS; CDR2 reads YYNGEE. The CDR3 region has the DNA TGTGCCAGCAGCGTAACCGGGACTAGCGGGAATACGGGGGAGACCCAGTACTTC. This translates into CASSVTGTSGNTGETQYF. Together with reference TRBV9 and TRBJ2-5, the CDR3 gives the full variable domain: DSGVTQTPKHLITATGQRVTLRCSPRSGDLSVYWYQQSLDQGLQFLIQYYNGEERAKGNILERFSAQQFPDLHSELNLSSLELGDSALYFCASSVTGTSGNTGETQYFGPGTRLLVL.

The chain carries TRBV30 and TRBJ1-2; 7 bases are shared with TRBD1. Germline V CDR1 and CDR2: GTSNPN, SVGIG (reference sequence). The CDR3 extends over 11 amino acids. DNA of the CDR3: TGTAGCGGACAGGTAGGGGCCGGCTACACCTTC. This sequence encodes CSGQVGAGYTF.

On this clone itself: The same CDR3 is also encoded by other DNA sequences in this sample. The chain joins TRBV28 to TRBJ2-7; 9 nucleotides align to TRBD1. After removal of 6 bases from V and 4 bases from J, the junction contained 4 bases not matched to a gene. Germline V CDR1 and CDR2: MDHEN, SYDVKM. This CDR3 contains 13 residues. The CDR3 spells CASSSGTGYEQYF. The CDR3 DNA is TGTGCCAGCAGCTCCGGGACAGGGTACGAGCAGTACTTC.

The chain joins TRBV4-3 to TRBJ2-7; TRBD2 matches at 12 bases. Per germline, CDR1 LGHNA and CDR2 YSLEER. Trimming at V came to 0 bases and at J to 2 bases, leaving 8 bases not matched to a gene. The CDR3 runs 18 residues. CDR3: CASSQELAGGLIPYEQYF. The CDR3 bases are TGCGCCAGCAGCCAAGAACTAGCGGGAGGACTCATTCCCTACGAGCAGTACTTC.

CDR3 residues: CASSVGEADTQYF. For the CDR3, the DNA is TGTGCCAGCAGTGTGGGGGAGGCAGATACGCAGTATTTT. The V gene is TRBV6-1, the J gene TRBJ2-3; TRBD2 is a possible D gene (6 bases). V was cut by 4 bases and J by 4 bases, with 9 bases left in between. Germline loops: CDR1 MNHNS, CDR2 SASEGT. The CDR3 is 13 amino acids.

This chain connects TRBV18 to TRBJ2-3; 8 bases agree with TRBD1. The CDR3 is 17 residues long. The germline CDR1 and CDR2 sequences are KGHSH and LQKENI. Trimming removed 4 bases from V and 1 base from J; junction bases left unmatched: 10. CDR3 coding DNA: TGTGCCAGCTCACAAAACCTCCAGGGGGCAGGCACAGATACGCAGTATTTT. This sequence encodes CASSQNLQGAGTDTQYF.

This chain links TRBV30 with TRBJ2-5, with 11 nucleotides matching TRBD1. The J call may be wrong; the DNA end is better matched by TRBJ2-7. The V gene's germline CDR1 is GTSNPN and CDR2 SVGIG (reference sequence). The CDR3 extends over 16 amino acids. The CDR3 region has the DNA TGTGCCTGGAGCGCAAGAGGGGGACAGGGGGACTACGAGCAGTACTTC. Translated: CAWSARGGQGDYEQYF.

For the CDR3, the DNA is TGTGCCAGCAGCTCCCTCCCGGGGGCGAGTACTGAAGCTTTCTTT. This gives the protein CASSSLPGASTEAFF. The chain employs TRBV5-6 and TRBJ1-1, with D possibly being TRBD1 (6 bases). Germline V gene data show CDR1 as SGHDT and CDR2 as YYEEEE. V shed 3 bases and J shed 5 bases, with 17 bases lying between them. There are 15 residues in the CDR3.

Only one count was recorded for this clone. The chain couples TRBV28 to TRBJ2-7, with D tentatively TRBD2 (6 bases). V lost 5 bases and J 3 bases, leaving 17 bases between the germline ends. The CDR3 totals 15 residues. Germline-derived CDR1 and CDR2 are MDHEN and SYDVKM. CDR3 amino acids: CASSVQAGSIYEQYF. The CDR3 nucleotides are TGTGCCAGCAGTGTGCAGGCGGGGAGCATCTACGAGCAGTACTTC.

The chain couples TRBV9 to TRBJ2-7, with 8 bases that match TRBD2. Germline V lookup: CDR1 SGDLS, CDR2 YYNGEE. Losses at the gene ends were 3 bases for V and 2 bases for J; bases not matched to a gene: 10. The CDR3 totals 16 residues. The CDR3 sequence is CASSAPAGSGAYEQYF. CDR3 DNA sequence: TGTGCCAGCAGCGCACCTGCAGGTAGCGGGGCCTACGAGCAGTACTTC.

The chain is built from TRBV4-2 and TRBJ2-5; no firm D call. V was clipped by 3 bases and J by 5 bases, with 19 bases between them. Germline CDR1 LGHNA, CDR2 YNFKEQ. The CDR3 has 16 amino acids. CDR3 sequence: CASSQAFTSDRETQYF. The CDR3 bases are TGTGCCAGCAGCCAGGCCTTTACTTCGGATCGGGAGACCCAGTACTTC.

The CDR3 here is CAINLGPEYEQYF. The CDR3 region has the DNA TGTGCCATCAACCTAGGACCCGAATACGAGCAGTACTTC. The gene calls are TRBV10-3 and TRBJ2-7; no reliable D call. The CDR3 has 13 amino acids. Trimming left V 7 bases short and J 4 bases short, with 14 bases between. CDR1 and CDR2 from the germline V gene are ENHRY and SYGVKD.

J is TRBJ2-2 and V is TRBV28; tentatively, D is TRBD1 or TRBD2 (5 bases each). V lost 8 bases and J lost 6, with 16 bases in between. The CDR3 extends over 14 amino acids. Germline-derived CDR1 and CDR2 are MDHEN and SYDVKM. This CDR3 reads CASYGTDRPGELFF. CDR3 DNA sequence: TGTGCCAGCTACGGGACGGATCGTCCCGGGGAGCTGTTTTTT.

The genes are TRBV7-6 and TRBJ2-7; the match to TRBD2 covers 8 bases. The junction had 7 bases not matched to a gene; V was cut back by 2 bases and J by 4 bases. This CDR3 has 15 residues. Per germline, CDR1 SGHVS and CDR2 FNYEAQ. Here the CDR3 DNA reads TGTGCCAGCAGCTTACGGGGCGGGGGGAGATACGAGCAGTACTTC. Residues: CASSLRGGGRYEQYF.

The chain joins TRBV6-1 to TRBJ2-5; no clear D gene. The V and J ends lost 8 bases and 5 bases respectively, with 9 bases between them. The CDR3 extends over 11 amino acids. CDR1 and CDR2 (germline): MNHNS, SASEGT. The CDR3 loop reads CASARRETQYF. The CDR3 coding sequence is TGTGCCAGCGCGAGGCGGGAGACCCAGTACTTC.

The chain uses TRBV5-1 and TRBJ2-1; 8 bases map to TRBD2. The trim removed 0 bases at V and 8 bases at J, leaving 10 bases unmatched. Germline CDR1 reads SGHRS; CDR2 reads YFSETQ. The CDR3 extends over 16 amino acids. The CDR3 DNA reads TGCGCCAGCAGCTTGGATGGACTAGCCGATGGATATGAGCAGTTCTTC. This translates into CASSLDGLADGYEQFF.